These 27 T cell receptor beta chains were sequenced from one sample in a study of T cells after yellow fever vaccination. TCRdb reprocessed the 5' RACE reads with MiXCR, giving one entry per CDR3 protein. The data show hundreds of thousands of distinct CDR3 sequences, 7.5% to 9% seen once. The sample was PBMCs, taken on the day of the first yellow fever vaccination. All receptors derive from a man aged 18 to 29 who received the YFV17D yellow fever vaccine.

The V call is TRBV19, the J call TRBJ2-7; 9 positions agree with TRBD1. Looked up from germline, CDR1 is LNHDA and CDR2 is SQIVND (reference sequence). This CDR3 comprises 15 residues. V gave up 4 bases and J gave up 5 bases; unmatched junction bases: 9. CDR3 region: CASSSPGTGSHEQYF. CDR3 DNA sequence: TGTGCCAGTAGTAGTCCCGGGACAGGGAGCCACGAGCAGTACTTC.

The chain combines TRBV5-1 with TRBJ2-2; TRBD1 matches at 9 bases. In germline, CDR1 is SGHRS, CDR2 YFSETQ. The CDR3 consists of 15 residues. The junction had 7 bases not matched to a gene; V was cut back by 7 bases and J by 3 bases. CDR3 protein: CASSRQGVDTGELFF. CDR3 nucleotides: TGCGCCAGCTCCCGACAGGGGGTGGACACCGGGGAGCTGTTTTTT.

The chain carries TRBV4-2 and TRBJ2-2; D is ambiguous. The CDR3 is 15 residues long. The germline V gene encodes CDR1 LGHNA and CDR2 YNFKEQ. V dropped 2 bases and J dropped 6 bases, with 13 bases sitting between them. For the CDR3, the DNA is TGTGCCAGCAGCCAAAAGAGGATACAAGCCGGGGAGCTGTTTTTT. As protein: CASSQKRIQAGELFF.

This clonotype was detected only a few times. The rearrangement joins TRBV12-3 or TRBV12-4 to TRBJ2-7; the match to TRBD1 covers 7 bases. The V and J ends lost 7 bases and 6 bases, in that order; junction bases with no gene match: 12. The CDR3 extends over 14 amino acids. The CDR3: CASTPYDRVGEQYF. Here the CDR3 DNA reads TGTGCCAGCACCCCTTACGACAGGGTAGGCGAGCAGTACTTC.

This chain joins TRBV20-1 and TRBJ2-4, with 12 bases identical to TRBD2. V was pared by 4 bases and J by 7 bases, with 5 bases of the junction left unmatched. CDR1 and CDR2 (germline): DFQATT, SNEGSKA (reference sequence). This CDR3 comprises 14 residues. The CDR3, as DNA: TGCAGTGCTACTAGCGGGGGGGCCCGGAACATTCAGTACTTC. It is translated as CSATSGGARNIQYF.

This clonotype was counted only a few times. J is TRBJ2-3 and V is TRBV9; TRBD2 matches at 8 bases. With 4 bases clipped from V and 2 bases from J, the junction kept 6 bases outside the gene matches. The germline CDR1 and CDR2 sequences are SGDLS and YYNGEE. The CDR3 runs to 15 residues. The chain's CDR3 is CASSPYSGATDTQYF. CDR3 coding DNA: TGTGCCAGCAGCCCTTATAGCGGGGCCACAGATACGCAGTATTTT.

V gene TRBV6-6 combines with J gene TRBJ2-7; 12 nucleotides agree with TRBD2. Germline loops: CDR1 MNHNY, CDR2 SVGAGI (reference sequence). With V trimmed by 7 bases and J by 7 bases, 5 bases remained unmatched. The CDR3 sequence is 13 residues long. CDR3 sequence: CASTAGLAGEQYV. The CDR3 DNA follows: TGTGCCAGCACCGCCGGACTAGCGGGAGAGCAGTACGTC.

The chain employs TRBV7-2 and TRBJ2-2; possibly TRBD2 for D (6 bases). Germline CDR1 reads SGHTA; CDR2 reads FQGNSA. This CDR3 spans 14 amino acids. V shed 2 bases and J shed 7 bases, with 11 bases lying between them. CDR3 sequence: CASSLTGGDGELFF. Written as DNA, the CDR3 is TGTGCCAGCAGCTTAACCGGGGGTGACGGGGAGCTGTTTTTT.

The CDR3 DNA reads as TGCGCCAGCAGCTTGGCCTTCCAGGGTACCCAGTACTTC. It encodes CASSLAFQGTQYF. The chain uses TRBV5-1 and TRBJ2-5; D is perhaps TRBD1 (5 bases). There are 13 residues in the CDR3. The V and J ends lost 0 bases and 8 bases respectively, with 11 bases between them. Germline lookup yields CDR1 SGHRS and CDR2 YFSETQ. Filled out from reference TRBV5-1 and TRBJ2-5, the complete variable domain reads KAGVTQTPRYLIKTRGQQVTLSCSPISGHRSVSWYQQTPGQGLQFLFEYFSETQRNKGNFPGRFSGRQFSNSRSEMNVSTLELGDSALYLCASSLAFQGTQYFGPGTRLLVL.

This clonotype was detected a few times. J is TRBJ1-1 and V is TRBV7-3; 7 bases are shared with TRBD1. Germline-derived CDR1 and CDR2 are SGHTA and FQGTGA. The V gene end was trimmed by 3 bases and the J gene end by 3 bases; junction bases not matched to a gene: 4. The CDR3 length is 14 residues. Written as DNA, the CDR3 is TGTGCCAGCAGCTTGAATCAGGGGGACACTGAAGCTTTCTTT. Encoded protein: CASSLNQGDTEAFF.

This clonotype appeared a single time. The chain couples TRBV7-6 to TRBJ2-3; unclear D gene. CDR1 SGHVS and CDR2 FNYEAQ come from the germline V gene. The V end lost 5 bases, the J end lost 5 bases, and 14 bases lay between the germline ends. This CDR3 region has 14 residues. The CDR3, as DNA: TGTGCCAGCAGCGTCGGTGGGTTGAGAGATACGCAGTATTTT. Residues: CASSVGGLRDTQYF.

This rearrangement joins TRBV20-1 to TRBJ2-5; 7 nucleotides align to TRBD2. V was pared by 4 bases and J by 4 bases, with 21 bases of the junction left unmatched. Germline CDR1 DFQATT, CDR2 SNEGSKA (reference sequence). The CDR3 covers 18 residues. The CDR3 is CSATGGLKGLVSGETQYF. The DNA for the CDR3 is TGCAGTGCTACGGGGGGTCTTAAAGGGTTAGTTTCGGGAGAGACCCAGTACTTC.

This clonotype was observed many times. The chain links TRBV7-9 to TRBJ2-3; 9 bases are a match to TRBD2. The CDR3 is 15 amino acids. In germline, CDR1 is SEHNR, CDR2 FQNEAQ (reference sequence). The V and J ends lost 4 bases and 1 base, in that order; junction bases with no gene match: 3. CDR3 DNA: TGTGCCAGCAGCTACCTAGCGGGACGCACAGATACGCAGTATTTT. Residues: CASSYLAGRTDTQYF.

The sample holds many counts of this clonotype. The chain uses TRBV3-1 and TRBJ2-3; 14 positions match TRBD2. With 4 bases clipped from V and 10 bases from J, the junction kept 16 bases outside the gene matches. Per germline, CDR1 LGHDT and CDR2 YNNKEL (reference sequence). The CDR3 is 18 amino acids. The CDR3 sequence is CASSLLGLAGDPRHSQYF. The CDR3, as DNA: TGTGCCAGCAGCCTCCTGGGACTAGCGGGGGACCCCCGCCACTCGCAGTATTTT.

This clonotype was detected ten times or more. The chain carries TRBV6-2 or TRBV6-3 and TRBJ2-3, with TRBD1 as a possible D gene (5 bases). This CDR3 spans 17 amino acids. The V end lost 7 bases, the J end lost 5 bases, and 25 bases lay between the germline ends. Per germline, CDR1 MNHEY and CDR2 SVGEGT. The CDR3 is CASIPPQGTDTGDTQYF. The CDR3 nucleotides read TGTGCCAGCATTCCGCCCCAGGGTACCGACACAGGAGATACGCAGTATTTT.

This clonotype has only a few counts. The chain joins TRBV12-3 or TRBV12-4 to TRBJ2-5; no firm D call. The CDR3 covers 15 residues. V lost 0 bases and J 5 bases, leaving 13 bases between the germline ends. CDR3 loop: CASSLALGLGETQYF. The CDR3 DNA follows: TGTGCCAGCAGTTTAGCGCTGGGCCTCGGGGAGACCCAGTACTTC.

The rearrangement uses TRBV6-2 or TRBV6-3 and TRBJ2-3; D uncertain. Trimming shortened V by 10 bases and J by 1 base, and 9 bases separated the two germline ends. The V gene's germline CDR1 is MNHEY and CDR2 SVGEGT. The CDR3 runs to 12 residues. Here the CDR3 reads CATRWGTDTQYF. CDR3 nucleotides: TGTGCCACCCGGTGGGGCACAGATACGCAGTATTTT.

The rearrangement uses TRBV6-2 or TRBV6-3 and TRBJ2-1; D might be TRBD1 or TRBD2, each matching 5 bases. The CDR3 is 14 amino acids. V was trimmed by 4 bases and J by 9 bases, leaving 16 bases between them. The germline gives CDR1 MNHEY, CDR2 SVGEGT. The CDR3 bases are TGTGCCAGCAGTTTCGGGACGTCAGGTCGTGAGCAGTTCTTC. Its protein is CASSFGTSGREQFF.

The chain recombines TRBV4-1 with TRBJ2-5; D possibly corresponds to TRBD2 (5 bases). V gave up 3 bases and J gave up 3 bases, with 17 bases separating them. The CDR3 covers 16 residues. In germline, CDR1 is MGHRA, CDR2 YSYEKL. CDR3 nucleotide sequence: TGCGCCAGCAGCCATTGGAAAGCGGCCTCCAAAGAGACCCAGTACTTC. Translation gives CASSHWKAASKETQYF.

At least ten counts were recorded for this clonotype. The rearrangement uses TRBV5-6 and TRBJ2-1; a possible D gene is TRBD2 (6 bases). The CDR3 loop spans 13 amino acids. Germline lookup yields CDR1 SGHDT and CDR2 YYEEEE. Trimming took 4 bases from V and 4 from J, leaving 9 bases between them. For the CDR3, the DNA is TGTGCCAGCAGCGCGGGACTTTACAATGAGCAGTTCTTC. It yields the protein CASSAGLYNEQFF.

V and J are TRBV7-9 and TRBJ2-1; 7 bases match TRBD2. This CDR3 contains 13 residues. Germline assignment: CDR1 SEHNR and CDR2 FQNEAQ (reference sequence). The V segment lost 3 bases and the J segment 9 bases; nucleotides outside the gene matches: 5. Here the CDR3 reads CASSLGGGTEQFF. As DNA, the CDR3 is TGTGCCAGCAGCTTGGGGGGGGGTACTGAGCAGTTCTTC.

This clonotype was counted a few times. V usage is TRBV6-2 or TRBV6-3 and J usage is TRBJ1-5; D not certain. This CDR3 contains 13 residues. Germline V CDR1 and CDR2: MNHEY, SVGEGT. V was trimmed by 6 bases and J by 9 bases, leaving 15 bases between them. CDR3 sequence reads: CASRGRVGGPQHF. CDR3 sequence (DNA): TGTGCCAGCAGGGGGAGGGTCGGTGGGCCCCAGCATTTT.

This clonotype was detected a few times. J is TRBJ2-1 and V is TRBV3-1; D possibly matches TRBD1 or TRBD2 (7 bases each). V lost 1 base and J lost 12, with 19 bases in between. CDR3 length: 15 amino acids. Germline CDR1 and CDR2: LGHDT and YNNKEL (reference sequence). The CDR3: CASSQVTQGGVGQFF. The CDR3 region has the DNA TGTGCCAGCAGCCAAGTAACCCAGGGGGGGGTCGGGCAGTTCTTC.

This clonotype was counted between two and nine times. CDR3 loop: CAAQQGADSPLHF. DNA of the CDR3: TGTGCCGCCCAACAGGGGGCAGATTCACCCCTCCACTTT. The rearrangement uses TRBV3-1 and TRBJ1-6; 9 bases fit TRBD1. The CDR3 spans 13 residues. Trimming cost V 11 bases and J 8 bases; bases outside gene matches: 7. The germline gives CDR1 LGHDT, CDR2 YNNKEL (reference sequence).

The chain joins TRBV20-1 to TRBJ1-5; D possibly corresponds to TRBD1 (5 bases). The CDR3 sequence is 12 residues long. Germline CDR1 reads DFQATT; CDR2 reads SNEGSKA (reference sequence). V shed 5 bases and J shed 10 bases, with 15 bases lying between them. This chain's CDR3 is CSAVRGTPPQHF. The CDR3, as DNA: TGCAGTGCTGTCCGAGGGACTCCCCCCCAGCATTTT.

This clonotype has a handful of counts. The chain has TRBV7-2 and TRBJ2-1, with D maybe TRBD2 (6 bases). The germline gives CDR1 SGHTA, CDR2 FQGNSA. Deletions cut 0 bases from V and 15 bases from J, with 12 bases between. This CDR3 has 12 amino acids. Written as DNA, the CDR3 is TGTGCCAGCAGCTTAGCTTGGCGGGGTTGGTTCTTC. Amino acids: CASSLAWRGWFF.

This clonotype came up many times. This rearrangement joins TRBV6-2 or TRBV6-3 to TRBJ2-1, with 10 bases that match TRBD1. The CDR3 spans 15 residues. The germline V gene has CDR1 MNHEY and CDR2 SVGEGT. V was pared by 6 bases and J by 2 bases, with 4 bases of the junction left unmatched. The CDR3 region has the DNA TGTGCCAGCAGCCGCGACAGGGGGCCCTACAATGAGCAGTTCTTC. Translation: CASSRDRGPYNEQFF.